This T cell receptor beta chain was obtained from a study of identical twins. One entry per CDR3 protein results from TCRdb running MiXCR on the 5' RACE reads. Here the sample spans around 230,000 distinct CDR3 sequences, 9.4% being singletons. General observations from the study: The study found weaker excess twin sharing in beta out-of-frame sequences. There were fewer insertions in abundant cord blood beta clonotypes, but memory repertoires showed no such pattern.

The length of the CDR3 is 14 residues. From germline, CDR1 is SSHAT and CDR2 FNYEAQ (reference sequence). Remarks on this clonotype: What it binds is unknown. The junction departs from germline at one end; a sequencing error may be responsible.

The chain combines TRBV7-7 with TRBJ2-5; D is uncertain. The specimen sequenced was memory (CD45RO+) T cells sorted from blood. The source of this sequence is a woman aged 18 to 35 in good health. CDR3 residues: CASSATPNEETQYF. CDR3 nucleotide sequence: TGTGCTAGCAGCGCGACTCCAAACGAGGAGACCCAGTACTTC.